These T cell receptor beta chains were read from a single sample in a study of regulatory and conventional T cells in RAG deficiency. Data came from immunoSEQ multiplex PCR; TCRdb stores just in-frame clones and leaves some out. Of roughly 1,300 clones in the sample, 70% to 80% are singletons; the top ten hold about 7%. Sequencing was done on a sample of CD4+ effector T cells sorted from blood. Receptors originate from a human donor with RAG deficiency presenting as severe combined immunodeficiency. Each CDR3 is given with its conserved first and last residue.

v_gene	CDR3aa
TRBV7-3	CASSLTGAGELFF
TRBV30	CAWSVRQGRKLFF
TRBV7-2	CASSPPRRSGTNEKLFF
TRBV5-1	CASSSDHEQYF
TRBV27	CASGYRERNGYTF
TRBV10-1	CASSVPGRSRKNYGYTF
TRBV9	CASSRENIQYF
TRBV6-6	CASVYRGGTEAFF
TRBV27	CASSWDYFSYEQYF
TRBV6-5	CASSYVFGEQYF
TRBV9	CASSVWGSNQPQHF
TRBV18	CASSPPNEKLFF
TRBV5-1	CASSLAKGWSTDTQYF
TRBV10-3	CATSEDRGRYEQYF
TRBV19	CASGEDSTDTQYF
TRBV2	CASSEGPGGFNYGYTF
TRBV28	CASSFGGSDTQYF
TRBV30	CAWSYQGGRQQFF
TRBV14	CASSTPGKTYGYTF
TRBV14	CASSQRLSGGEQFF